The clone carrying this TCR beta chain was seen ten or more times. The antigen is not known. The sample comes from a study of CD8 T cells in ankylosing spondylitis. Study findings and constraints: What appeared characteristic of ankylosing spondylitis blood was a TCR beta motif of eight highly homologous variants. A number of the motif variants had already been described in reactive arthritis synovial fluid and blood. Significantly higher representation of disease-linked clones was reported for matched ankylosing spondylitis synovial fluid. Relatively scarce in peripheral blood, disease-linked clones were CD8+.

Generation of TCR beta libraries employed quantitative 5'-RACE incorporating molecular barcodes. TCRdb redid the calling of the 5' RACE reads with MiXCR, one entry per CDR3 protein. This table holds a few hundred thousand distinct CDR3 sequences, 20% to 25% found once. The CDR3 has 15 residues. Germline values: CDR1 MGHDK, CDR2 SYGVNS. Trimming removed 1 base at V and 8 bases at J, with 12 bases between. The V and J genes are TRBV25-1 and TRBJ1-6; possibly TRBD1 for D (5 bases). Sequenced: blood, either unsorted or a sorted T cell fraction (not recorded which). This TCR derives from a male donor with ankylosing spondylitis. The CDR3 is CASSESLGGDSPLHF. DNA of the CDR3: TGTGCCAGCAGTGAATCACTTGGGGGTGATTCACCCCTCCACTTT.